The 25 T cell receptor beta chains reported below all come from one sample, sequenced in a study of control samples from healthy donors and cancer patients. Measured with immunoSEQ multiplex PCR; TCRdb has only the in-frame clones, and not every one. The sample consists of approximately 84,000 clones, almost 85% of them appearing once. The sample comprised blood. These receptors came from a woman aged 60 to 75 in good health.

The rearrangement joins TRBV19 to TRBJ2-4; 8 nucleotides line up with TRBD2. This CDR3 contains 13 residues. V was clipped by 2 bases and J by 10 bases; unmatched bases: 4. Germline V gene sequence: CDR1 LNHDA, CDR2 SQIVND (reference sequence). CDR3 DNA sequence: TGTGCCAGTAGTATAATGCCGGGGGGGATTCAGTACTTC. It is translated as CASSIMPGGIQYF.

This rearrangement joins TRBV3-1 (or the pseudogene TRBV3-2) to TRBJ2-5; 8 nucleotides match TRBD2. CDR3 length: 14 residues. V lost 3 bases to trimming and J lost 2 bases; unmatched junction nucleotides: 2. Germline loops: CDR1 LGHDT, CDR2 YNNKEL (reference sequence). The CDR3 coding sequence is TGTGCCAGCAGCCATACTAGCGGACAAGAGACCCAGTACTTC. Translated: CASSHTSGQETQYF.

The rearrangement joins TRBV27 to TRBJ2-2; D might be TRBD1 (5 bases). Germline loops: CDR1 MNHEY, CDR2 SMNVEV (reference sequence). V lost 2 bases, J lost 5 bases, and 18 bases lay in between. The CDR3 covers 17 residues. The CDR3 region has the DNA TGTGCCAGCAGTTTAGGTCAACCCACAGGAAAGACCGGGGAGCTGTTTTTT. Translation: CASSLGQPTGKTGELFF.

The V call is TRBV28, the J call TRBJ2-5, with 10 bases identical to TRBD1. Unmatched junction bases numbered 2, after V lost 8 bases and J lost 2 bases. The CDR3 extends over 13 amino acids. Germline CDR1 MDHEN, CDR2 SYDVKM. The CDR3 bases are TGTGCCAGCCGGGACAGGGGACAAGAGACCCAGTACTTC. Its protein is CASRDRGQETQYF.

The chain's CDR3 is CSASTSGVTDTQYF. The CDR3 DNA reads TGCAGTGCTAGTACTAGCGGGGTCACAGATACGCAGTATTTT. The V call is TRBV20-1, the J call TRBJ2-3; 10 bases match TRBD2. The V gene end was trimmed by 3 bases and the J gene end by 2 bases; junction bases not matched to a gene: 2. Germline V gene lookup returns CDR1 DFQATT and CDR2 SNEGSKA (reference sequence). The CDR3 is 14 residues long.

In DNA form, the CDR3 reads TGTGCCACCAGTGATGGGATAAGGGGGGCCAACGTCCTGACTTTC. This gives the protein CATSDGIRGANVLTF. The J gene is TRBJ2-6, the V gene TRBV24-1; the D is unclear. Germline CDR1 and CDR2: KGHDR and SFDVKD. The CDR3 extends over 15 amino acids. The germline V and J ends were trimmed by 3 bases and 4 bases, with 9 bases remaining between them.

The CDR3 loop reads CASSFRSDSTKNIQYF. The CDR3 bases are TGTGCCAGCAGCTTCCGCTCGGACAGTACCAAAAACATTCAGTACTTC. The chain recombines TRBV7-2 with TRBJ2-4, with D perhaps matching TRBD1 (6 bases). V was clipped by 3 bases and J by 2 bases, with 14 bases between them. The V gene's germline CDR1 is SGHTA and CDR2 FQGNSA. The CDR3 spans 16 residues.

This sequence joins TRBV2 and TRBJ2-4; D gene unclear. V lost 1 base to trimming and J lost 0 bases, with 7 bases between them. Germline CDR1 and CDR2: SNHLY and FYNNEI. The CDR3 consists of 15 residues. The CDR3 nucleotides are TGTGCCAGCAGTGAAGTATGGGGAGCCAAAAACATTCAGTACTTC. It encodes CASSEVWGAKNIQYF.

This sequence joins TRBV16 and TRBJ1-4; D is unresolved. Germline V gives CDR1 KGHSY, CDR2 FQNENV. CDR3 length: 16 amino acids. V lost 2 bases, J lost 0 bases, and 10 bases lay in between. The CDR3 region has the DNA TGTGCCAGCAGCCAAGTTGGAGTTGCAACTAATGAAAAACTGTTTTTT. Its translation: CASSQVGVATNEKLFF.

This clone is labeled as medium-sized. The genes are TRBV11-2 and TRBJ1-2, with 7 bases aligning to TRBD1. With V trimmed by 4 bases and J by 2 bases, 7 bases remained unmatched. The germline V gene encodes CDR1 SGHAT and CDR2 FQNNGV. The CDR3 length is 15 residues. The CDR3 loop reads CASSSTGTANYGYTF. The CDR3 DNA reads as TGTGCCAGCAGCTCCACCGGGACAGCCAACTATGGCTACACCTTC.

This clone appeared a single time. The chain couples TRBV14 to TRBJ2-3, with TRBD1 identical over 8 bases. Trimming removed 1 base from V and 2 bases from J; junction bases left unmatched: 5. The CDR3 loop spans 16 amino acids. CDR1 and CDR2 from the germline V gene are SGHDN and FVKESK. The CDR3 DNA is TGTGCCAGCAGCCAAGCCCGGACAGGGAACACAGATACGCAGTATTTT. Encoded protein: CASSQARTGNTDTQYF.

V is TRBV14 and J is TRBJ2-1; 7 bases agree with TRBD2. Germline loops: CDR1 SGHDN, CDR2 FVKESK. The CDR3 totals 16 residues. Germline trimming cut 4 bases from V and 1 base from J; bases unmatched to any gene: 7. The CDR3 coding sequence is TGTGCCAGCAGCCCCCGGACTAGGATGTCCTACAATGAGCAGTTCTTC. It encodes CASSPRTRMSYNEQFF. The variable domain in full, with the rest retrieved from reference TRBV14 and TRBJ2-1, is EAGVTQFPSHSVIEKGQTVTLRCDPISGHDNLYWYRRVMGKEIKFLLHFVKESKQDESGMPNNRFLAERTGGTYSTLKVQPAELEDSGVYFCASSPRTRMSYNEQFFGPGTRLTVL.

The CDR3 DNA follows: TGTGCCAGCAGCCGACCTGACAGGGGAAAAGGGAACACTGAAGCTTTCTTT. Its translation: CASSRPDRGKGNTEAFF. This sequence joins TRBV3-1 (or the pseudogene TRBV3-2) and TRBJ1-1, with 8 bases fitting TRBD1. This CDR3 has 17 residues. Trimming took 4 bases from V and 1 from J; bases not matched to a gene: 11. Germline values: CDR1 LGHDT, CDR2 YNNKEL (reference sequence).

The chain recombines TRBV11-2 with TRBJ2-1; 11 bases align to TRBD2. The V gene's germline CDR1 is SGHAT and CDR2 FQNNGV. The V gene end was trimmed by 5 bases and the J gene end by 7 bases; junction bases not matched to a gene: 7. The CDR3 sequence is 15 residues long. The CDR3 DNA sequence: TGTGCCAGCAGCCAGACTAGCGGGAAGTATAATGAGCAGTTCTTC. Encoded protein: CASSQTSGKYNEQFF.

This chain joins TRBV14 and TRBJ2-7; 9 bases align to TRBD1. Germline CDR1 is SGHDN and CDR2 is FVKESK. The trim removed 1 base at V and 3 bases at J, leaving 4 bases unmatched. The CDR3 covers 15 residues. CDR3 in DNA: TGTGCCAGCAGCCAAGTTACAGGGGGCAACTACGAGCAGTACTTC. It specifies CASSQVTGGNYEQYF.

The CDR3 bases are TGTGCCAGCAGCCCGACAGGGGGTAACTATGGCTACACCTTC. Amino acid sequence: CASSPTGGNYGYTF. V and J are TRBV6-6 and TRBJ1-2; 9 positions agree with TRBD1. V dropped 6 bases and J dropped 1; count of bases not matched to a gene: 3. The CDR3 covers 14 residues. Germline lookup yields CDR1 MNHNY and CDR2 SVGAGI (reference sequence).

This chain joins TRBV11-2 and TRBJ2-7, with 11 bases that match TRBD1. Germline V gene lookup returns CDR1 SGHAT and CDR2 FQNNGV. J lost 0 bases, V lost 1 base, and 5 bases had no gene match. This CDR3 region has 17 residues. CDR3: CASSLGTGGVPSYEQYF. The CDR3 coding sequence is TGTGCCAGCAGCTTAGGGACAGGGGGCGTTCCCTCCTACGAGCAGTACTTC.

Regarding this clone: Given a much more abundant clone one base away, this may be a read error. The gene calls are TRBV6-2 or TRBV6-3 and TRBJ1-6; 7 positions agree with TRBD1. The CDR3 totals 14 residues. Looked up from germline, CDR1 is MNHEY and CDR2 is SVGEGT. The ends lost 6 bases at V and 5 bases at J; junction bases unmatched: 4. The CDR3 DNA reads TGTGCCAGCAGCTTCGGACAGGATAATTCACCCCTCCACTTT. Its protein is CASSFGQDNSPLHF.

The chain is built from TRBV2 and TRBJ1-2; the match to TRBD1 covers 7 bases. The V and J ends lost 6 bases and 6 bases, in that order; junction bases with no gene match: 7. The germline V gene encodes CDR1 SNHLY and CDR2 FYNNEI. The length of the CDR3 is 13 residues. In DNA, the CDR3 is TGTGCCAGCAGCCTCATTACAGGGGATGGCTACACCTTC. Translation: CASSLITGDGYTF.

The chain carries TRBV29-1 and TRBJ1-3; D unclear. Germline loops: CDR1 SQVTM, CDR2 ANQGSEA. The V end was cut by 3 bases, the J end by 3 bases, with 3 bases between. The CDR3 extends over 11 amino acids. The chain's CDR3 is CSVDFGNTIYF. CDR3 nucleotide sequence: TGCAGCGTTGATTTTGGAAACACCATATATTTT.

This clone was picked up a small number of times. This chain links TRBV24-1 with TRBJ2-7, with 9 bases lining up with TRBD1. V was pared by 4 bases and J by 3 bases, with 9 bases of the junction left unmatched. CDR3 length: 16 residues. Germline values: CDR1 KGHDR, CDR2 SFDVKD. The CDR3 DNA is TGTGCCACCAGTGACCCCGGGACAGGGACGGTCTACGAGCAGTACTTC. Its protein is CATSDPGTGTVYEQYF.

The chain links TRBV2 to TRBJ1-2; unclear D gene. The V end was cut by 0 bases, the J end by 2 bases, with 13 bases between. This CDR3 has 16 residues. Germline V lookup: CDR1 SNHLY, CDR2 FYNNEI. The CDR3 loop is CASSEAPATENYGYTF. CDR3 in DNA: TGTGCCAGCAGTGAAGCCCCTGCCACGGAGAACTATGGCTACACCTTC. The whole variable domain, remainder taken from reference TRBV2 and TRBJ1-2, is EPEVTQTPSHQVTQMGQEVILRCVPISNHLYFYWYRQILGQKVEFLVSFYNNEISEKSEIFDDQFSVERPDGSNFTLKIRSTKLEDSAMYFCASSEAPATENYGYTFGSGTRLTVV.

The CDR3 region is CATSSPSTEGNYGYTF. The DNA of the CDR3 is TGTGCCACCAGCTCGCCATCAACGGAGGGGAACTATGGCTACACCTTC. The chain uses TRBV15 and TRBJ1-2; maybe TRBD1 (5 bases). Germline CDR1 and CDR2: LNHNV and YYDKDF (reference sequence). The CDR3 spans 16 residues. The ends were cut back, 5 bases at V and 2 bases at J, with 18 bases in the middle.

V usage is TRBV6-6 and J usage is TRBJ2-5; the D is unclear. V was shortened by 2 bases and J by 2 bases, with 9 bases between the two germline ends. Germline V gives CDR1 MNHNY, CDR2 SVGAGI (reference sequence). The CDR3 is 14 amino acids. The CDR3 here is CASSYARPQETQYF. Written as DNA, the CDR3 is TGTGCCAGCAGTTACGCTCGACCTCAAGAGACCCAGTACTTC.

This chain connects TRBV28 to TRBJ1-6, with TRBD1 identical over 7 bases. The V gene's germline CDR1 is MDHEN and CDR2 SYDVKM. Trimming took 7 bases from V and 9 from J; bases not matched to a gene: 9. The CDR3 covers 14 residues. CDR3 residues: CASNRQGSGSPLHF. CDR3 bases: TGTGCCAGCAATAGACAGGGCTCTGGTTCACCCCTCCACTTT.